The source of this T cell receptor beta chain is a study of T cells after posttransplantation cyclophosphamide. J was trimmed by 3 bases and V by 4 bases; bases with no gene match: 8. The CDR3 has 15 residues. Germline V gene data show CDR1 as SEHNR and CDR2 as FQNEAQ (reference sequence). Libraries were prepared by immunoSEQ multiplex PCR; TCRdb keeps only in-frame clonotypes and omits some of them. The sample holds about 20,000 clones; under 99% are singletons and the top ten take about 0.15%. The naive gate required viable CD3+CD4+ or CD3+CD8+ cells with CCR7+CD45RA+CD45RO-CD95-CD27+CD28+ phenotype.

The sequenced sample was naive CD4+ T cells sorted from PBMCs. V usage is TRBV7-9 and J usage is TRBJ1-2, with 7 bases that match TRBD1. This sequence originates from a man in his forties or fifties in good health, CMV-negative, and a related stem cell transplant donor. The CDR3 nucleotides are TGTGCCAGCAGCTCCTTACAGGGGTGGTACTATGGCTACACCTTC. It yields the protein CASSSLQGWYYGYTF.